This TCR beta chain was obtained from a study of shared clonotypes between healthy human individuals. Some clones are missing from TCRdb's copy, which holds only in-frame ones; the method was immunoSEQ multiplex PCR. The sample shows around 690,000 clones, about 92% of them seen only once. The V and J ends lost 5 bases and 3 bases respectively, with 25 bases between them. The CDR3 is 19 amino acids. Germline V gene data show CDR1 as SGHTA and CDR2 as FQGTGA. This clonotype originated in a man in his late teens or twenties in good health. Some clones in this sample may be carry-over from other donors' samples. The chain uses TRBV7-3 and TRBJ2-2; D is possibly TRBD2 (6 bases). The sequencing input was memory CD8+ T cells from PBMCs. The sample's subset: CD45RO+ cells pooled with CCR7-negative TemRA cells. CDR3 sequence: CASSRGPLPGSMHTGELFF. For the CDR3, the DNA is TGTGCCAGCAGCCGCGGACCTCTTCCCGGGAGTATGCACACCGGGGAGCTGTTTTTT.